One T cell receptor (beta chain) is described in this entry. Its antigen is not known. Profiling relied on immunoSEQ multiplex PCR, and the TCRdb table lists in-frame clones only, not all of them. The data show 1.5 million to 2.5 million clones, approximately 94% seen once. Trimming removed 0 bases from V and 1 base from J, with 11 bases in between. The CDR3 has 15 amino acids. Germline CDR1 and CDR2: GTSNPN and SVGIG (reference sequence). This entry is derived from a study of shared clonotypes between healthy human individuals. Points from the study as a whole: Naive subsets usually exceeded memory subsets in estimated richness. Clonotype sharing among donors was thought likely to change with sequencing depth. Some naive CD4 clonotypes, 4.5% to 5.5%, turned up in common across several donors.

Terminally differentiated effector memory CD45RA+ cells were left out of the naive CD8 fraction, which was CD45RO-negative and positively selected for CCR7. The sample consisted of naive CD8+ T cells sorted from blood. The chain combines TRBV30 with TRBJ2-3; D gene unclear. The receptor was derived from a man younger than 35 in good health. In nucleotides, the CDR3 is TGTGCCTGGAGTGTACATCCGTGGGGCACAGATACGCAGTATTTT. It yields the protein CAWSVHPWGTDTQYF.